This T cell receptor (beta chain) comes out of a study of blood T cell repertoires in COVID-19. Study-wide context: COVID-19 samples from acute and convalescent phases originated in the United States, Italy and Spain. T cells, B-cell-depleted T cells, or PBMCs provided the cDNA or gDNA that served as material.

Original data processing: Amplification of reference gene primers provided the estimated nucleated cell counts. Generated by immunoSEQ multiplex PCR, the TCRdb table keeps only in-frame clones and is missing some. V and J calls and clone size are those listed in that table; D and trimming were worked out from the DNA. Of 150,000 or so clones in the sample, 87% were seen once. This TCR was sampled from a man older than 75 with acute or convalescent COVID-19. The sample comprised peripheral blood.

CDR3 nucleotide sequence: TGCGCCAGCAGGCGGGACAGTTTGAACACCGGGGAGCTGTTTTTT. Translation: CASRRDSLNTGELFF. The chain joins TRBV5-1 to TRBJ2-2; a weak D match, TRBD1 (7 bases). CDR1 and CDR2 from the germline V gene are SGHRS and YFSETQ. The ends were cut back, 5 bases at V and 1 base at J, with 12 bases in the middle. This CDR3 contains 15 residues.